A selection of T cell receptor beta chains follows, all from one sample in a study of CD4+ T cells in melanoma. Assay: immunoSEQ multiplex PCR; the TCRdb copy retains only in-frame clones and omits some. The table includes approximately 5,700 clones, around 70% detected once. Input material: cells from a culture (not recorded whether cultured in vitro). The receptor source for this set is a human donor with melanoma. The CDR3 runs from the conserved cysteine through the conserved F or W. Expanded clones are given a class, and other clones once, few, many or no size at all.

once,TRBJ2-1,TRBV29-1,CSVQAGQRYNEQFF
medium-sized,TRBJ1-6,TRBV28,CASSLWRANSPLHF
NA,TRBJ2-7,TRBV7-6,CASSLGQGLTYEQYF
NA,TRBJ2-2,TRBV27,CASAGQGIAGELFF
medium-sized,TRBJ2-5,TRBV7-9,CASSLARGPQETQYF
NA,TRBJ2-7,TRBV16,CASSQSIVSGGGYF
medium-sized,TRBJ2-3,TRBV4-1,CASSQSRDRGLDTQYF
NA,TRBJ1-1,TRBV5-1,CASSLGSGWNTEAFF
NA,TRBJ1-1,TRBV15,CATSRALGGPGQYTEAFF
NA,TRBJ1-4,TRBV9,CASSPRQGGTNEKLFF
NA,TRBJ1-3,TRBV25-1,CASSTPDRKIGNTIYF
NA,TRBJ1-4,TRBV15,CATSRDSGIGKLFF
NA,TRBJ2-3,TRBV9,CASSVATGLAGGPTDTQYF
NA,TRBJ2-7,TRBV28,CASSYRGLREQYF
NA,TRBJ1-4,TRBV9,CASSGQGTGEKLFF
medium-sized,TRBJ2-7,TRBV27,CASSSTRDHEQYF
NA,TRBJ2-3,TRBV7-8,CASSRGQGSTDTQYF
NA,TRBJ1-1,TRBV14,CASSWGINTEAFF
NA,TRBJ2-1,TRBV30,CAWTSGTINEQFF
NA,TRBJ2-2,TRBV5-6,CASSLYNRQVNTGELFF
NA,TRBJ1-6,TRBV12-3/TRBV12-4,CASTAGPFAPLHF
NA,TRBJ1-4,TRBV4-2,CASSQELASGVNEKLFF
once,TRBJ2-7,TRBV6-2/TRBV6-3,CASSYKSVFIGTRDGEQYF
NA,TRBJ2-2,TRBV9,CASSPPNTGELFF
NA,TRBJ2-2,TRBV15,CATSRFAGTLNTGELFF
once,TRBJ2-7,TRBV27,CASSLQGFSYEQYF
medium-sized,TRBJ2-3,TRBV5-6,CASSTVLAGGPDTQYF
NA,TRBJ1-1,TRBV12-3/TRBV12-4,CASSLTLNTEAFF
NA,TRBJ2-7,TRBV7-9,CASSLSQTYEQYF
NA,TRBJ2-1,TRBV19,CASSPPGPYNEQFF
NA,TRBJ2-7,TRBV29-1,CSVGGPGNEQYF
NA,TRBJ2-5,TRBV5-1,CASSAGTSGRQETQYF
few,TRBJ1-4,TRBV30,CAWSRGHGEKLFF
once,TRBJ2-5,TRBV3-1/TRBV3-2,CASSQGVNQETQYF
NA,TRBJ1-6,TRBV6-5,CASRAQGAGAPLHF
large,TRBJ2-7,TRBV5-4,CASSLVGRAEQYF
few,TRBJ2-3,TRBV11-3,CASSLGMRGVTDTQYF
NA,TRBJ2-2,TRBV6-5,CASTRGQGTGELFF
once,TRBJ2-7,TRBV30,CAWRGSYEQYF
NA,TRBJ1-2,TRBV7-9,CASRPTGTDGYTF